The 15 T cell receptor beta chains below all came from one sample that was sequenced in a study of beta chain features in type 1 diabetes. Whole-study findings and limits: In all four CD4+ subsets, TCRB CDR3 length was significantly, moderately reduced in type 1 diabetes.

The investigators reverse transcribed all of the isolated RNA, so they sequenced expressed TCRB transcripts. TCRdb keeps only in-frame clones here, not all; method: immunoSEQ multiplex PCR. The repertoire includes roughly 240,000 clones, roughly a quarter of them detected once, and about 0.012% sits in the top ten. No cognate antigen is known for these TCRs. Sequencing used naive CD4+ T cells from blood. The receptors shown here come from a woman in her twenties or thirties with type 1 diabetes.

The V and J genes are TRBV20-1 and TRBJ1-2; a weak D match, TRBD1 (6 bases). The CDR3 is made up of 11 amino acids. CDR1 and CDR2 from the germline V gene are DFQATT and SNEGSKA (reference sequence). V was shortened by 2 bases and J by 6 bases, with 7 bases between the two germline ends. Here the CDR3 reads CSARNRDGYTF. As DNA, the CDR3 is TGCAGTGCTAGAAACAGGGATGGCTACACCTTC.

The chain combines TRBV5-4 with TRBJ1-1, with 9 bases that match TRBD1. CDR3 length: 15 residues. Germline V gives CDR1 SGHNT, CDR2 YYREEE (reference sequence). V gave up 2 bases and J gave up 2 bases; unmatched junction bases: 4. The CDR3 here is CASSLWDRDNTEAFF. Written as DNA, the CDR3 is TGTGCCAGCAGCTTATGGGACAGGGATAACACTGAAGCTTTCTTT.

This clone has a handful of counts. This chain links TRBV30 with TRBJ2-5, with 8 bases aligning to TRBD2. Trimming at V came to 5 bases and at J to 4 bases, leaving 3 bases not matched to a gene. Germline V gives CDR1 GTSNPN, CDR2 SVGIG (reference sequence). There are 12 residues in the CDR3. The CDR3: CAWEAGGETQYF. Here the CDR3 DNA reads TGTGCCTGGGAGGCGGGAGGAGAGACCCAGTACTTC. Variable domain in full (rest from reference TRBV30 and TRBJ2-5): SQTIHQWPATLVQPVGSPLSLECTVEGTSNPNLYWYRQAAGRGLQLLFYSVGIGQISSEVPQNLSASRPQDRQFILSSKKLLLSDSGFYLCAWEAGGETQYFGPGTRLLVL.

This clone has a handful of counts. The DNA for the CDR3 is TGTGCCAGCTCACCCGGACAGACCCCTTGGGGCTACACCTTC. It yields the protein CASSPGQTPWGYTF. V is TRBV18 and J is TRBJ1-2; D is possibly TRBD1 (6 bases). Germline V gives CDR1 KGHSH, CDR2 LQKENI. Trimming cost V 3 bases and J 8 bases, with 16 bases left between them. This CDR3 spans 14 amino acids.

V usage is TRBV7-8 and J usage is TRBJ2-1; tentatively, D is TRBD2 (6 bases). The CDR3 length is 15 residues. V was cut by 1 base and J by 3 bases, with 10 bases left in between. Per germline, CDR1 SGHVS and CDR2 FQNEAQ. The CDR3 DNA reads as TGTGCCAGCAGCTTAGAGGAGACTAGCTACAATGAGCAGTTCTTC. Amino acids: CASSLEETSYNEQFF. Variable domain in full (rest from reference TRBV7-8 and TRBJ2-1): GAGVSQSPRYKVAKRGQDVALRCDPISGHVSLFWYQQALGQGPEFLTYFQNEAQLDKSGLPSDRFFAERPEGSVSTLKIQRTQQEDSAVYLCASSLEETSYNEQFFGPGTRLTVL.

The chain uses TRBV30 and TRBJ2-5; D is uncertain. There are 11 residues in the CDR3. The V gene's germline CDR1 is GTSNPN and CDR2 SVGIG (reference sequence). Trimming stripped 4 bases from V and 5 bases from J, with 8 bases between. CDR3 coding DNA: TGTGCCTGGACCATCGGGGAGACCCAGTACTTC. This encodes CAWTIGETQYF.

The chain uses TRBV19 and TRBJ1-2; no reliable D call. Trimming took 3 bases from V and 2 from J, leaving 10 bases between them. Germline V lookup: CDR1 LNHDA, CDR2 SQIVND (reference sequence). The CDR3 spans 14 residues. CDR3 protein: CASSMRRSNYGYTF. CDR3 in DNA: TGTGCCAGTAGTATGAGGAGGAGCAACTATGGCTACACCTTC. Drawing the rest from reference TRBV19 and TRBJ1-2, the complete variable domain is DGGITQSPKYLFRKEGQNVTLSCEQNLNHDAMYWYRQDPGQGLRLIYYSQIVNDFQKGDIAEGYSVSREKKESFPLTVTSAQKNPTAFYLCASSMRRSNYGYTFGSGTRLTVV.

This clone was picked up a small number of times. The rearrangement links TRBV6-5 to TRBJ2-3, with 9 bases fitting TRBD1. CDR1 is MNHEY and CDR2 is SVGAGI in the germline V gene. The CDR3 is 15 amino acids. V trimming: 0 bases; J trimming: 7 bases; junction bases outside the gene matches: 5. CDR3 sequence reads: CASSYSYRGLNTQYF. The CDR3 DNA is TGTGCCAGCAGTTACTCCTACAGGGGGCTGAATACGCAGTATTTT.

This clone was observed a handful of times. The chain joins TRBV28 to TRBJ2-1; 11 nucleotides match TRBD2. The junction had 10 bases not matched to a gene; V was cut back by 2 bases and J by 7 bases. The germline CDR1 and CDR2 sequences are MDHEN and SYDVKM. This CDR3 spans 17 amino acids. The CDR3 DNA reads as TGTGCCAGCAGTTTAAAGGTACTAGCGGGAGACATAAATGAGCAGTTCTTC. It is translated as CASSLKVLAGDINEQFF.

The rearrangement uses TRBV9 and TRBJ2-1; 7 nucleotides line up with TRBD2. The V gene end was trimmed by 4 bases and the J gene end by 9 bases; junction bases not matched to a gene: 4. This CDR3 spans 12 amino acids. Germline assignment: CDR1 SGDLS and CDR2 YYNGEE. The CDR3 nucleotides read TGTGCCAGCAGCAGAGGCGGGGGTGAGCAGTTCTTC. Residues: CASSRGGGEQFF.

This clone was detected only a few times. This chain uses TRBV7-2 with TRBJ2-5; 12 bases agree with TRBD2. The DNA end favors TRBJ2-7, so the J call may be wrong. CDR3 length: 15 residues. From germline, CDR1 is SGHTA and CDR2 FQGNSA. The chain's CDR3 is CASSLRTSGEYEQYF. The CDR3 DNA follows: TGTGCCAGCAGCCTGAGGACTAGCGGGGAATACGAGCAGTACTTC.

This clone was observed a few times. The CDR3 nucleotides read TGTGCCAGCAGCCCCACCGGGACAGAAGAGACCCAGTACTTC. It yields the protein CASSPTGTEETQYF. V usage is TRBV5-6 and J usage is TRBJ2-5; 7 nucleotides line up with TRBD1. J gave up 3 bases and V 4 bases, and 6 bases lay outside the gene matches. CDR1 and CDR2 from the germline V gene are SGHDT and YYEEEE. The CDR3 is 14 residues long.

This sequence joins TRBV30 and TRBJ1-1; TRBD1 is a possible D gene (6 bases). Trimming pared 3 bases from V and 6 bases from J, leaving 14 bases between. The CDR3 consists of 13 residues. The germline V gene encodes CDR1 GTSNPN and CDR2 SVGIG (reference sequence). The CDR3 sequence is CAWRAGQLAEAFF. CDR3 in DNA: TGTGCCTGGAGAGCAGGACAGTTAGCTGAAGCTTTCTTT.

This clone turned up a few times. Germline is not matched at one junction end, which may reflect a read error. The J gene is TRBJ2-1, the V gene TRBV5-1, with no clear D. Per the germline V gene, CDR1 is SGHRS and CDR2 is YFSETQ. The CDR3 is made up of 12 amino acids. CDR3 loop: CASRPSYDEQFF. DNA for the CDR3: TGCGCCAGCAGGCCTTCCTACGATGAGCAGTTCTTC.

In DNA form, the CDR3 reads TGTGCCAGCACTGTCGGGAACACAGATACGCAGTATTTT. Translated: CASTVGNTDTQYF. The rearrangement joins TRBV25-1 to TRBJ2-3; a weak D match, TRBD2 (5 bases). Germline CDR1 and CDR2: MGHDK and SYGVNS. This CDR3 has 13 amino acids. V was shortened by 7 bases and J by 2 bases, with 10 bases between the two germline ends. Using reference TRBV25-1 and TRBJ2-3 for the parts outside the CDR3, the full variable domain is EADIYQTPRYLVIGTGKKITLECSQTMGHDKMYWYQQDPGMELHLIHYSYGVNSTEKGDLSSESTVSRIRTEHFPLTLESARPSHTSQYLCASTVGNTDTQYFGPGTRLTVL.